Below, 3 T cell receptor beta chains from the same sample are listed, as sequenced in a study of Ad26.COV2.S vaccination and SARS-CoV-2 variants. This table comes from immunoSEQ multiplex PCR, and its TCRdb copy is limited to in-frame clones, with some not included. The sample yields under 550,000 clones, roughly 90% seen once. Regarding treatment: approximately 18 received Ad26.COV2.S at low or high dose, single or two shots; a few received placebo; per-sample allocation not given. Sample collection was performed on day 63 after the first vaccine or placebo injection. Sequencing used peripheral blood, obtained in a trial of Ad26.COV2.S vaccine versus placebo. The receptors stem from a person aged 18-65 years who received the Ad26.COV2.S COVID-19 vaccine or a placebo.

The chain has TRBV2 and TRBJ2-1, with D unclear. V gave up 6 bases and J gave up 8 bases, with 11 bases separating them. CDR3 size: 12 residues. Germline CDR1 and CDR2: SNHLY and FYNNEI. In DNA form, the CDR3 reads TGTGCCAGCAGACTAATTTCCGATGAGCAGTTCTTC. Translating it yields CASRLISDEQFF.

The chain combines TRBV5-5 with TRBJ1-1; 8 nucleotides align to TRBD1. The ends lost 4 bases at V and 12 bases at J; junction bases unmatched: 8. CDR3 length: 12 amino acids. The V gene's germline CDR1 is SGHKS and CDR2 YYEKEE (reference sequence). In DNA, the CDR3 is TGTGCCAGCAGCCAGGACAGGGTTTCGACTTTCTTT. Translation gives CASSQDRVSTFF.

V gene TRBV4-2 combines with J gene TRBJ2-2, with D perhaps matching TRBD2 (7 bases). The germline gives CDR1 LGHNA, CDR2 YNFKEQ. The CDR3 is 16 amino acids. V lost 1 base and J lost 5, with 14 bases in between. The CDR3 region has the DNA TGTGCCAGCAGCCAAGTGGTCGGGGGGCCGACCGGGGAGCTGTTTTTT. Translated, it gives CASSQVVGGPTGELFF.